Shown below are 11 T cell receptor beta chains from a single sample sequenced in a study of CD8 T cells in Susac syndrome. With random hexamers, reverse transcription was performed on about 0.45 to 1 ug of RNA. A single record per CDR3 protein comes from TCRdb applying MiXCR to the immunoSEQ multiplex PCR reads. This sample has 150,000 to 200,000 distinct CDR3 sequences, with about 94% found just once. The sample was CD4+ T cells from PBMCs. The source is a human donor in good health.

The V call is TRBV23-1, the J call TRBJ2-5, with a tentative D call TRBD2 (6 bases). TRBV23-1 is designated an ORF whose function remains uncertain. V was shortened by 4 bases and J by 3 bases, with 15 bases between the two germline ends. This CDR3 is built from 15 residues. The CDR3 region has the DNA TGCGCCAGCAGTCGGAGGGACGGCCGGGAAGAGACCCAGTACTTC. This gives the protein CASSRRDGREETQYF.

The chain recombines TRBV30 with TRBJ2-1; D not resolved. The CDR3 covers 11 residues. Looked up from germline, CDR1 is GTSNPN and CDR2 is SVGIG (reference sequence). Trimming shortened V by 0 bases and J by 9 bases, and 6 bases separated the two germline ends. The CDR3 coding sequence is TGTGCCTGGAGTGTACAGATTGAGCAGTTCTTC. Its translation is CAWSVQIEQFF.

This chain uses TRBV12-3 or TRBV12-4 with TRBJ2-2, with D maybe TRBD2 (5 bases). The V gene lost 8 bases and the J gene lost 6 bases, with 13 bases spanning the gap. The CDR3 is 13 amino acids. In nucleotides, the CDR3 is TGTGCCAGCCCTGATCCCGGGGCCGGGGAGCTGTTTTTT. Translating it yields CASPDPGAGELFF.

The CDR3 coding sequence is TGTGCCAGCAGCTTATCTAACGGGACAGGGGCGAATGGCTACACCTTC. It is translated as CASSLSNGTGANGYTF. This sequence joins TRBV7-9 and TRBJ1-2; 10 positions agree with TRBD1. CDR1 and CDR2 (germline): SEHNR, FQNEAQ (reference sequence). The ends lost 2 bases at V and 6 bases at J; junction bases unmatched: 9. This CDR3 spans 16 amino acids.

The CDR3 DNA sequence: TGTGCCAGCAGCCCAAGGACAGGGGGTACGCAGTATTTT. Protein: CASSPRTGGTQYF. This chain joins TRBV7-3 and TRBJ2-3; TRBD1 agrees at 10 bases. With 5 bases clipped from V and 8 bases from J, the junction kept 4 bases outside the gene matches. CDR3 length: 13 amino acids. Per the germline V gene, CDR1 is SGHTA and CDR2 is FQGTGA.

The chain has TRBV20-1 and TRBJ2-1; perhaps TRBD2 as D (5 bases). CDR1 DFQATT and CDR2 SNEGSKA come from the germline V gene (reference sequence). V was pared by 0 bases and J by 7 bases, with 13 bases between. The CDR3 loop spans 14 amino acids. The CDR3 here is CSARDQLALNEQFF. For the CDR3, the DNA is TGCAGTGCTAGAGATCAGCTAGCTCTTAATGAGCAGTTCTTC.

The chain is built from TRBV19 and TRBJ2-7, with D possibly being TRBD1 (6 bases). The CDR3 contains 14 residues. V lost 3 bases, J lost 2 bases, and 11 bases lay in between. Germline V gives CDR1 LNHDA, CDR2 SQIVND (reference sequence). DNA for the CDR3: TGTGCCAGTAGTATGACCAGGGACACCTACGAGCAGTACTTC. Translating gives CASSMTRDTYEQYF.

This chain uses TRBV5-4 with TRBJ2-2; 8 nucleotides agree with TRBD2. CDR1 is SGHNT, CDR2 YYREEE, per germline (reference sequence). V gave up 6 bases and J gave up 7 bases; unmatched junction bases: 5. The CDR3 is 13 residues long. The CDR3 DNA sequence: TGTGCCAGCACCCCCGGGACTAGCGGGGAGCTGTTTTTT. This encodes CASTPGTSGELFF.

V is TRBV20-1 and J is TRBJ2-6; D is uncertain. Germline lookup yields CDR1 DFQATT and CDR2 SNEGSKA (reference sequence). The ends were cut back, 6 bases at V and 0 bases at J, with 9 bases in the middle. This CDR3 is 14 amino acids long. The CDR3 DNA reads TGCAGTGCGCCACAGAGCTCTGGGGCCAACGTCCTGACTTTC. This codes for CSAPQSSGANVLTF.

This clonotype was seen only a few times. The gene calls are TRBV5-1 and TRBJ2-6; D remains ambiguous. The germline V gene encodes CDR1 SGHRS and CDR2 YFSETQ. This CDR3 comprises 16 residues. Trimming took 4 bases from V and 2 from J, leaving 13 bases between them. This chain's CDR3 is CASSTPQVTGANVLTF. Written as DNA, the CDR3 is TGCGCCAGCAGCACGCCCCAGGTGACTGGGGCCAACGTCCTGACTTTC.

This chain links TRBV6-4 with TRBJ2-1; D remains ambiguous. Germline V gene data show CDR1 as MRHNA and CDR2 as SNTAGT. Trimming pared 5 bases from V and 8 bases from J, leaving 10 bases between. CDR3 length: 12 residues. The CDR3 loop reads CASSQTGYEQFF. The CDR3 DNA sequence: TGTGCCAGCAGTCAGACCGGGTATGAGCAGTTCTTC.